These T cell receptor beta chains were read from a single sample in a study of shared clonotypes between healthy human individuals. Measured with immunoSEQ multiplex PCR; TCRdb has only the in-frame clones, and not every one. Found here are over 1.5 million clones, around 98% of them singletons; the top ten hold around 0.47%. Sequenced: naive CD4+ T cells sorted from blood. These receptor sequences come from a man younger than 45 in good health. The CDR3 runs from the conserved cysteine through the conserved F or W. Clone size is shown for a subset of rows, as once, few, many or a class of expanded clone.

TRBV21-1	NA	CASSKEASGRGTDTQYF
TRBV21-1	NA	CATGTGGREQFF
TRBV14	NA	CASSQLSTTGGETQYF
TRBV19	NA	CASSISGWQGNQPQHF
TRBV6-5	NA	CASSYRREGHEQYF
TRBV25-1	NA	CASSESGRAQPQHF
TRBV18	NA	CASSPLPRGDSYNEQFF
TRBV7-9	NA	CASSLVGGNTEAFF
TRBV27	NA	CASSLQPGTGALLANEKLFF
TRBV12-5	NA	CASGLVPSGPASYEQYF
TRBV11-2	NA	CASKLQEGADTQYF
TRBV5-4	NA	CASSRSGKGYNEQFF
TRBV5-1	NA	CASGQGGGNEKLFF
TRBV5-1	NA	CASSLRTGSNQPQHF
TRBV15	NA	CATSRERGLEPQHF
TRBV7-8	NA	CASSESGASLETQYF
TRBV11-2	NA	CASSPLKRVGDYEQYF
TRBV5-4	NA	CASSWGQGAYNEQFF
TRBV28	NA	CASSFLHEQFF
TRBV7-9	NA	CASSLDGLAVYTDTQYF
TRBV27	NA	CASSLLSSGGIYNEQFF
TRBV7-9	NA	CASSLVTRGQYF
TRBV19	NA	CASSFRTGRYLNTEAFF
TRBV12-5	NA	CASGLVGGADGYTF
TRBV19	NA	CASRGGLSNWELFF
TRBV9	once	CASSDRGRTDTQYF
TRBV5-1	NA	CASSGQGWDTGELFF
TRBV6-6	NA	CATLGGTYGYTF
TRBV6-1	NA	CASSGGTSYGYTF
TRBV5-1	once	CASGWVADTEAFF
TRBV2	NA	CASSETSGNMNTGELFF
TRBV7-8	NA	CASSLGFSGKWEQYF
TRBV6-1	NA	CASRDRGLENQPQHF
TRBV19	NA	CASSITQNTEAFF
TRBV2	once	CASSEDFVSSYEQYF
TRBV29-1	NA	CSVEASGTDTQYF
TRBV7-8	NA	CASSRDRGVTYGYTF
TRBV30	NA	CAWSVQGVSGELFF
TRBV19	NA	CASSIGGGANTGELFF
TRBV9	NA	CASSAELVNTEAFF
TRBV4-1	NA	CASSHNTGLGSREQYF
TRBV9	NA	CASSIPTSGRAGELFF
TRBV9	NA	CASSPSVSGRVPRGTGELFF
TRBV27	NA	CASSLRSDRVLSGANVLTF
TRBV6-1	NA	CASSEQTGTEAFF